This paragraph covers one T cell receptor beta chain sequence. The antigen remains unidentified. This record belongs to a study of cytotoxic CD8 clonotypes in ibrutinib-treated CLL. Study results and limitations: T-cell clonality at baseline went above that of age-matched healthy donors and rose and fell with circulating CD8+ T-cell counts.

From cryopreserved PBMCs came around 2 micrograms of genomic DNA used for TCR beta libraries. Sequencing was performed with immunoSEQ multiplex PCR; in TCRdb, only in-frame clones are kept and a portion is missing. The table shows 150,000 to 200,000 clones, with more than 65% occurring only once. V gave up 3 bases and J gave up 8 bases; unmatched junction bases: 7. The CDR3 length is 16 residues. Germline V gene data show CDR1 as SGDLS and CDR2 as YYNGEE. The chain joins TRBV9 to TRBJ2-2; 13 bases line up with TRBD2. The receptor comes from a human donor with chronic lymphocytic leukemia. The sample in question was PBMCs, obtained after 12 months of ibrutinib treatment. In nucleotides, the CDR3 is TGTGCCAGCAGCGGGGGACTAGCGGGGAACAGAGGGGAGCTGTTTTTT. Protein: CASSGGLAGNRGELFF.